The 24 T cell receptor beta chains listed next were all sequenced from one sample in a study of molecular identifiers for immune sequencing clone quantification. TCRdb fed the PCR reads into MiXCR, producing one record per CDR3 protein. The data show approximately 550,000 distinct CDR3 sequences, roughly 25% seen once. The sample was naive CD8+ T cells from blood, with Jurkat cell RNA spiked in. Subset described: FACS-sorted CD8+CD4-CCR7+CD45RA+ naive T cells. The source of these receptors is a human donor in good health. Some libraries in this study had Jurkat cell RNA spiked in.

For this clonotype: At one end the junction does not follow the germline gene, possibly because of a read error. CDR3 sequence (DNA): TGTACCAGCAGCGGTCCCGAGGGGTCCTACTGGGAGACCCAGTACTTC. It yields the protein CTSSGPEGSYWETQYF. J is TRBJ2-5 and V is TRBV2; D is tentatively TRBD1 or TRBD2 (5 bases each). Looked up from germline, CDR1 is SNHLY and CDR2 is FYNNEI. CDR3 length equals 16 residues.

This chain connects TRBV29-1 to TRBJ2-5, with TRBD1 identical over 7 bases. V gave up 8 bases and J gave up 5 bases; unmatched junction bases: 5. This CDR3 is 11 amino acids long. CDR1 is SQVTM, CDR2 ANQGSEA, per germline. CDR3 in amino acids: CSTGDRETQYF. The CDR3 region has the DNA TGCAGCACAGGGGATCGGGAGACCCAGTACTTC.

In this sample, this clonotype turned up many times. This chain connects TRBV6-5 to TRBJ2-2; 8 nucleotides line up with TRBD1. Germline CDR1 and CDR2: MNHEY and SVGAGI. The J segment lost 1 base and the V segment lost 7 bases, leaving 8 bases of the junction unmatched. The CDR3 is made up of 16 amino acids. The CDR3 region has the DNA TGTGCCAGCACCTTCACCGGGACAGGGAACACCGGGGAGCTGTTTTTT. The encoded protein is CASTFTGTGNTGELFF.

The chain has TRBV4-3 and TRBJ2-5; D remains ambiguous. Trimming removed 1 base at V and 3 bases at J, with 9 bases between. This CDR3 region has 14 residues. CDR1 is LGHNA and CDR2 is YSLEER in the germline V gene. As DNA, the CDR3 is TGCGCCAGCAGCCAAGGTCTTGGCGAAGAGACCCAGTACTTC. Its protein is CASSQGLGEETQYF.

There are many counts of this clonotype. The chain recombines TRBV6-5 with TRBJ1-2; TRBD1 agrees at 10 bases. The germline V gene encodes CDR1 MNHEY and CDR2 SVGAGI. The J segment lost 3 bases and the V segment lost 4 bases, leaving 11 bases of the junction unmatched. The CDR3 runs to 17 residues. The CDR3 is CASSSIRSDRGDYGYTF. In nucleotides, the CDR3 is TGTGCCAGCAGTTCGATTAGATCGGACAGGGGGGACTATGGCTACACCTTC.

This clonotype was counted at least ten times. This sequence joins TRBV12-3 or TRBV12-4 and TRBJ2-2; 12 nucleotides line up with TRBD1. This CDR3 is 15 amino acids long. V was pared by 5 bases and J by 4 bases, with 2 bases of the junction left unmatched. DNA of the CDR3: TGTGCCAGCAGTCCGGGACAGGGGGCCACCGGGGAGCTGTTTTTT. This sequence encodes CASSPGQGATGELFF.

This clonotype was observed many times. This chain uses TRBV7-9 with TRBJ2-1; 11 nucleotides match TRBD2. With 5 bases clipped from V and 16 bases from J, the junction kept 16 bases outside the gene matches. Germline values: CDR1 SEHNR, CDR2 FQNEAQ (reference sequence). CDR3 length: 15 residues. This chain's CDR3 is CASSITSGRVPGSFF. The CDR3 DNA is TGTGCCAGCAGCATTACTAGCGGGAGAGTCCCGGGGTCCTTCTTC.

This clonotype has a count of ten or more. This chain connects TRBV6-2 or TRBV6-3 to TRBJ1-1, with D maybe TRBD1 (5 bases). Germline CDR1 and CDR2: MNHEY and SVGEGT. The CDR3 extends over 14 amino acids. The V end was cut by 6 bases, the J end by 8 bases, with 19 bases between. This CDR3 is CASSRAGFFEEAFF. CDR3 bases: TGTGCCAGCAGCCGGGCAGGGTTTTTTGAGGAAGCTTTCTTT.

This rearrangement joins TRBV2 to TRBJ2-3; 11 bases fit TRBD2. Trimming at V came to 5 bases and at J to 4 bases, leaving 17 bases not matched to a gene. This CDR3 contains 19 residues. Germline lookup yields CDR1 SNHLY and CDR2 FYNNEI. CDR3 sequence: CASSNPSGGTPLLPDTQYF. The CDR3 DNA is TGTGCCAGCAGTAACCCTAGCGGGGGGACGCCCCTTCTCCCAGATACGCAGTATTTT.

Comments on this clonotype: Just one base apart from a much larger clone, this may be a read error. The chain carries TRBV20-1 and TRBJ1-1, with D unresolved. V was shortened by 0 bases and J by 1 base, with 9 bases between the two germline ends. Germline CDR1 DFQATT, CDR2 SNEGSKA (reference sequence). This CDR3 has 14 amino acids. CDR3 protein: CSARDGRTNTEAFF. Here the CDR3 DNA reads TGCAGTGCTAGAGACGGCAGGACGAACACTGAAGCTTTCTTT.

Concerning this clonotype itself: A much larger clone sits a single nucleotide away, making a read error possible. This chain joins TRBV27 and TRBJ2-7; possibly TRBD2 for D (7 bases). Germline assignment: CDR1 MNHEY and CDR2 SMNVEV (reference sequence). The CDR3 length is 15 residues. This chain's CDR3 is CASILFGGPSYEQYF. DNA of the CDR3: TGTGCCAGCATTTTATTCGGGGGGCCCTCCTACGAGCAGTACTTC.

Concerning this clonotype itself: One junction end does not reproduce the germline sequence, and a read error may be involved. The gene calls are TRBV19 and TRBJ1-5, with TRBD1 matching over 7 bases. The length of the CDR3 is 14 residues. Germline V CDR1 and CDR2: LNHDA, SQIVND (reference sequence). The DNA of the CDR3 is TGTGCCAGTAGTGGGAGGGGGCCGGGTCAGCCCCCGCATTTT. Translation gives CASSGRGPGQPPHF.

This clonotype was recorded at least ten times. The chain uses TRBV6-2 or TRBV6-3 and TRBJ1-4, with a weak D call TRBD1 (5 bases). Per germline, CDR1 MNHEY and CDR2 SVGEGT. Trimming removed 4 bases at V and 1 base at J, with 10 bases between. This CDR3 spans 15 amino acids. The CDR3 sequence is CASSSGRLTNEKLFF. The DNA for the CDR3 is TGTGCCAGCAGTTCGGGACGGCTAACTAATGAAAAACTGTTTTTT.

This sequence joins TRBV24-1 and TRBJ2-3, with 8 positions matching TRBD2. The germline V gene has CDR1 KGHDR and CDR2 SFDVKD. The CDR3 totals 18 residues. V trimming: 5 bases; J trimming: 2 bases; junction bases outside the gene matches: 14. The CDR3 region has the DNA TGTGCCACCAGTGGTCCGGCTAGCGGGCACCCTTCCACAGATACGCAGTATTTT. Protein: CATSGPASGHPSTDTQYF.

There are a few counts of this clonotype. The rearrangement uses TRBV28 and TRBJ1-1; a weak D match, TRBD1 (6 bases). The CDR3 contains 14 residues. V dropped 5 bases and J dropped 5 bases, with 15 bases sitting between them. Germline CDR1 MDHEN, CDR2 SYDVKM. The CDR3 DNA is TGTGCCAGCAGTCCCGAGGGACAACCAACTGAAGCTTTCTTT. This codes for CASSPEGQPTEAFF.

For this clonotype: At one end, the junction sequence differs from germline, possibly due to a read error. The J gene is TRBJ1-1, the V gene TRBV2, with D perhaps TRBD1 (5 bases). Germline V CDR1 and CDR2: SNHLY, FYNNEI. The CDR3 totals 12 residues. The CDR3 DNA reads TGTGCCAGCAGTAGACACGGGGCCGAAGCATTCTTT. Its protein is CASSRHGAEAFF.

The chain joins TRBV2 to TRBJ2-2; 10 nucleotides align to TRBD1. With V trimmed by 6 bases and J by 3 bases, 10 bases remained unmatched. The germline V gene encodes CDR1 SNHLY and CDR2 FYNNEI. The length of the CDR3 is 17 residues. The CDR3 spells CASRKTPGQGYTGELFF. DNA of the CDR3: TGTGCCAGCAGAAAGACACCGGGACAGGGGTACACCGGGGAGCTGTTTTTT. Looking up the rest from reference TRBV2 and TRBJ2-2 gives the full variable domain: EPEVTQTPSHQVTQMGQEVILRCVPISNHLYFYWYRQILGQKVEFLVSFYNNEISEKSEIFDDQFSVERPDGSNFTLKIRSTKLEDSAMYFCASRKTPGQGYTGELFFGEGSRLTVL.

CDR3 sequence (DNA): TGTGCCAGTAGCCTGACAGGGGACAACGAGCAGTACTTC. This sequence encodes CASSLTGDNEQYF. The rearrangement links TRBV19 to TRBJ2-7, with 8 bases matching TRBD1. V shed 6 bases and J 5 bases; nucleotides not matched to a gene: 6. CDR1 and CDR2 from the germline V gene are LNHDA and SQIVND (reference sequence). The CDR3 totals 13 residues.

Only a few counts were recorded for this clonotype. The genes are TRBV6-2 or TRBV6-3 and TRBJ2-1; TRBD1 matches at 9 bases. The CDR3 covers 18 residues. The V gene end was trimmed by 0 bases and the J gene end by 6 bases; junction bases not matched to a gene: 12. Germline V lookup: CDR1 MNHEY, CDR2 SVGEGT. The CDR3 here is CASSYSLFGTGSSNEQFF. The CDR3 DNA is TGTGCCAGCAGTTACTCCCTTTTTGGGACAGGGTCTTCCAATGAGCAGTTCTTC.

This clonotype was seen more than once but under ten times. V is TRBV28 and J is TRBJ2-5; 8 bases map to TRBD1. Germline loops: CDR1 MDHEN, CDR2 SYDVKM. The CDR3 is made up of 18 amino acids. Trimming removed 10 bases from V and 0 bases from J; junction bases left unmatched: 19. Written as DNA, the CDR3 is TGTGCCACCCGGACAGGGAACGGGTTTGGCGGGAACCAAGAGACCCAGTACTTC. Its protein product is CATRTGNGFGGNQETQYF.

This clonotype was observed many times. The CDR3 here is CASSLPGSVTDTQYF. DNA of the CDR3: TGTGCCAGCAGCTTACCCGGCTCAGTCACAGATACGCAGTATTTT. V and J are TRBV7-9 and TRBJ2-3; D not resolved. The CDR3 consists of 15 residues. The ends were cut back, 2 bases at V and 2 bases at J, with 11 bases in the middle. CDR1 is SEHNR, CDR2 FQNEAQ, per germline (reference sequence).

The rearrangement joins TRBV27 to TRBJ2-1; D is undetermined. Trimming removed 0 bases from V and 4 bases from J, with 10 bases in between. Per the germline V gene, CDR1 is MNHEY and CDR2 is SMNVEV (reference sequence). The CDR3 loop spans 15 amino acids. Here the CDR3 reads CASSLSANPYNEQFF. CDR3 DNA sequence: TGTGCCAGCAGTTTATCGGCCAATCCTTACAATGAGCAGTTCTTC.

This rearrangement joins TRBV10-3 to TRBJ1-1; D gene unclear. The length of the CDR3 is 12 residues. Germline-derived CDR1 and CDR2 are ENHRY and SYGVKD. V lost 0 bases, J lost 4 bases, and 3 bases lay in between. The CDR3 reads CAISESGTEAFF. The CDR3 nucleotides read TGTGCCATCAGTGAGTCGGGCACTGAAGCTTTCTTT.

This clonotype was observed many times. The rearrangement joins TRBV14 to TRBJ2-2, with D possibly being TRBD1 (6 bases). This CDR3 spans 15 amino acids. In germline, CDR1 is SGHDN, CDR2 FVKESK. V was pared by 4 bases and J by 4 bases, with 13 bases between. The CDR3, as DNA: TGTGCCAGCAGCCCGATAACAGGGTTCACCGGGGAGCTGTTTTTT. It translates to CASSPITGFTGELFF.